The 19 T cell receptor beta chains in this list originate from one sample, sequenced in a study of T cells in Graves' hyperthyroidism and ophthalmopathy. Amplified regions were TCR beta CDR3 sequences from RNA transcripts. Primed by the HTBI set, a first-round RT-PCR was run on the TCR CDR3. TCRdb used MiXCR to reprocess the multiplex PCR reads, holding one entry per CDR3 protein. This sample has about 270,000 distinct CDR3 sequences, with around 25% found just once. Specimen: blood. These receptors all come from a woman aged 35 to 49 with Graves' ophthalmopathy.

In this sample, this clonotype turned up many times. The chain uses TRBV27 and TRBJ2-7; tentatively, D is TRBD2 (5 bases). This CDR3 contains 14 residues. V lost 3 bases and J 1 base, leaving 10 bases between the germline ends. CDR1 is MNHEY and CDR2 is SMNVEV in the germline V gene (reference sequence). The CDR3 DNA is TGTGCCAGCAGTTTCGGCGGGTTGTCCTACGAGCAGTACTTC. This sequence encodes CASSFGGLSYEQYF.

At least ten counts were recorded for this clonotype. This chain joins TRBV2 and TRBJ2-5; TRBD2 matches at 12 bases. This CDR3 is 14 amino acids long. The V gene end was trimmed by 7 bases and the J gene end by 6 bases; junction bases not matched to a gene: 6. Per germline, CDR1 SNHLY and CDR2 FYNNEI. The CDR3 loop is CASTPGLAGQTQYF. CDR3 in DNA: TGTGCCAGCACACCTGGACTAGCGGGACAGACCCAGTACTTC.

This chain connects TRBV7-9 to TRBJ1-1, with D hard to call. In germline, CDR1 is SEHNR, CDR2 FQNEAQ (reference sequence). There are 14 residues in the CDR3. The germline V and J ends were trimmed by 7 bases and 3 bases, with 15 bases remaining between them. The CDR3 DNA reads as TGTGCCAGCACCACCATCACACGAGACACTGAAGCTTTCTTT. Residues: CASTTITRDTEAFF.

This sequence joins TRBV5-1 and TRBJ1-2, with a possible D match to TRBD1 (6 bases). The ends were cut back, 2 bases at V and 5 bases at J, with 10 bases in the middle. Germline V CDR1 and CDR2: SGHRS, YFSETQ. This CDR3 region has 13 residues. The CDR3 DNA follows: TGCGCCAGCAGCTTTAACAGGGAGTATGGCTACACCTTC. It translates to CASSFNREYGYTF. The variable domain in full, with the rest retrieved from reference TRBV5-1 and TRBJ1-2, is KAGVTQTPRYLIKTRGQQVTLSCSPISGHRSVSWYQQTPGQGLQFLFEYFSETQRNKGNFPGRFSGRQFSNSRSEMNVSTLELGDSALYLCASSFNREYGYTFGSGTRLTVV.

This clonotype was found many times. The chain carries TRBV5-1 and TRBJ2-5; 9 positions agree with TRBD2. The germline gives CDR1 SGHRS, CDR2 YFSETQ. The CDR3 covers 15 residues. V shed 3 bases and J 5 bases; nucleotides not matched to a gene: 8. CDR3: CASSSGLAARETQYF. The CDR3 DNA reads as TGCGCCAGCAGCTCGGGACTAGCCGCCAGGGAGACCCAGTACTTC.

Many counts were recorded for this clonotype. The chain couples TRBV9 to TRBJ2-7; D is unclear. The V end lost 0 bases, the J end lost 0 bases, and 10 bases lay between the germline ends. The V gene's germline CDR1 is SGDLS and CDR2 YYNGEE. The CDR3 sequence is 15 residues long. CDR3 protein: CASSVGHLSSYEQYF. The CDR3 DNA is TGTGCCAGCAGCGTAGGGCATCTAAGCTCCTACGAGCAGTACTTC.

The sample holds many counts of this clonotype. V is TRBV28 and J is TRBJ2-7; no reliable D call. This CDR3 is 15 amino acids long. Germline V CDR1 and CDR2: MDHEN, SYDVKM. Trimming cost V 6 bases and J 2 bases, with 17 bases left between them. The CDR3 sequence: CASSPSGVRTYEQYF. CDR3 DNA: TGTGCCAGCAGCCCCTCTGGCGTGAGAACCTACGAGCAGTACTTC.

This clonotype was counted ten times or more. The genes are TRBV28 and TRBJ2-7; 8 bases fit TRBD1. The CDR3 extends over 14 amino acids. Trimming took 3 bases from V and 2 from J; bases not matched to a gene: 3. The germline gives CDR1 MDHEN, CDR2 SYDVKM. The CDR3 is CASSFGTGTYEQYF. The CDR3 nucleotides read TGTGCCAGCAGTTTTGGGACAGGTACCTACGAGCAGTACTTC.

This clonotype was recorded many times. V gene TRBV28 combines with J gene TRBJ2-7; the D gene is possibly TRBD1 (6 bases). This CDR3 spans 15 amino acids. V shed 6 bases and J shed 1 base, with 16 bases lying between them. The germline V gene encodes CDR1 MDHEN and CDR2 SYDVKM. In nucleotides, the CDR3 is TGTGCCAGCAGGCCCAACAGGGAATCATCCTACGAGCAGTACTTC. Translating it yields CASRPNRESSYEQYF.

This clonotype appeared once. A much larger clone differs from this one at a single base, so this may be a read error. The chain joins TRBV27 to TRBJ2-7; TRBD1 might be the D (6 bases). The CDR3 has 14 residues. Germline CDR1 reads MNHEY; CDR2 reads SMNVEV (reference sequence). CDR3 in DNA: TGTGCCAGCAGTTTATGGTGGGGGACAAGCGAGCAGTGCTTC. Encoded protein: CASSLWWGTSEQCF.

The chain is built from TRBV20-1 and TRBJ2-7; 7 bases fit TRBD2. In germline, CDR1 is DFQATT, CDR2 SNEGSKA (reference sequence). CDR3 length: 12 amino acids. CDR3 residues: CSGRQGAYEQYF. The CDR3 DNA reads as TGCAGCGGGAGGCAGGGCGCCTACGAGCAGTACTTC.

In its sample, this clonotype was seen many times. The chain couples TRBV6-1 to TRBJ1-2, with 7 positions matching TRBD1. The CDR3 length is 17 residues. CDR1 and CDR2 from the germline V gene are MNHNS and SASEGT. V lost 1 base, J lost 5 bases, and 13 bases stayed unmatched. CDR3 DNA sequence: TGTGCCAGCAGTGAAGAGCCGACAGGGCCTCTGAGATATGGCTACACCTTC. This encodes CASSEEPTGPLRYGYTF.

The chain is built from TRBV12-3 or TRBV12-4 and TRBJ2-5; 10 nucleotides align to TRBD2. The CDR3 loop spans 14 amino acids. V was clipped by 3 bases and J by 5 bases; unmatched bases: 3. This chain's CDR3 is CASSFPSGSETQYF. Written as DNA, the CDR3 is TGTGCCAGCAGTTTTCCTAGCGGGAGTGAGACCCAGTACTTC.

This clonotype appeared many times. DNA for the CDR3: TGTGCCTGGAGTGATCGACAGACCTTCTACGAGCAGTACTTC. Its protein product is CAWSDRQTFYEQYF. The genes are TRBV30 and TRBJ2-7; D possibly corresponds to TRBD1 (5 bases). This CDR3 contains 14 residues. The V end was cut by 1 base, the J end by 3 bases, with 13 bases between. Germline V gives CDR1 GTSNPN, CDR2 SVGIG (reference sequence).

This clonotype showed up many times. The chain is built from TRBV19 and TRBJ1-1, with D tentatively TRBD1 (6 bases). Germline V gene data show CDR1 as LNHDA and CDR2 as SQIVND (reference sequence). V shed 6 bases and J shed 4 bases, with 21 bases lying between them. There are 16 residues in the CDR3. CDR3 in amino acids: CASSLPTQGRGTEAFF. CDR3 coding DNA: TGTGCCAGTAGCCTACCGACACAGGGTCGGGGCACTGAAGCTTTCTTT.

This clonotype was counted many times. V usage is TRBV6-5 and J usage is TRBJ2-7; D may be TRBD2 (6 bases). The V end lost 8 bases, the J end lost 3 bases, and 11 bases lay between the germline ends. Germline V gene sequence: CDR1 MNHEY, CDR2 SVGAGI. This CDR3 spans 12 amino acids. The CDR3 sequence: CASGREVYEQYF. The CDR3 bases are TGTGCCAGCGGGCGGGAAGTCTACGAGCAGTACTTC.

In regard to this clonotype: An end of the junction differs from the germline gene, which may be a read error. The V gene is TRBV7-2, the J gene TRBJ2-5; 7 nucleotides match TRBD1. This CDR3 spans 14 amino acids. Germline V gene sequence: CDR1 SGHTA, CDR2 FQGNSA. CDR3 DNA sequence: TGTGCCAGCAGCCGACAGGGACACCAGGAGACCCAGTACTTC. This codes for CASSRQGHQETQYF.

This chain links TRBV15 with TRBJ1-5; D might be TRBD1 (6 bases). The CDR3 loop spans 15 amino acids. Germline V CDR1 and CDR2: LNHNV, YYDKDF (reference sequence). With 1 base removed from V and 11 bases from J, the gap between germline ends came to 18 bases. The CDR3 reads CATSRGGAETSTQHF. CDR3 DNA: TGTGCCACCAGCAGAGGGGGGGCGGAAACTTCGACCCAGCATTTT.

At least ten counts were recorded for this clonotype. V is TRBV15 and J is TRBJ1-5; a possible D gene is TRBD1 (5 bases). V was shortened by 1 base and J by 1 base, with 14 bases between the two germline ends. The CDR3 consists of 17 residues. In germline, CDR1 is LNHNV, CDR2 YYDKDF (reference sequence). The CDR3 here is CATSRARARSSNQPQHF. CDR3 coding DNA: TGTGCCACCAGCAGAGCCAGGGCTCGGTCCAGCAATCAGCCCCAGCATTTT.